This TCR beta chain was sequenced for a study of Ad26.COV2.S vaccination and SARS-CoV-2 variants. General study results and limits: Spike-specific TCR breadth ran higher among vaccine recipients than placebo recipients.

CDR1 and CDR2 from the germline V gene are MNHEY and SVGEGT. Trimming cost V 8 bases and J 11 bases, with 12 bases left between them. There are 11 residues in the CDR3. Of note for this clone: No antigen is known for it.

The table came from immunoSEQ multiplex PCR; TCRdb's copy has only in-frame clones and leaves some out. This sample has some 640,000 clones, with roughly 90% found just once. The sample's treatment: 19 received Ad26.COV2.S at low or high dose, single or two shots; several received placebo; per-sample allocation not given. Samples came from day 63 after the first vaccine or placebo injection. The chain combines TRBV6-2 or TRBV6-3 with TRBJ1-4; D ambiguous. This clonotype was obtained from a person aged 18-65 years who received the Ad26.COV2.S COVID-19 vaccine or a placebo. The sequencing here drew on peripheral blood, taken in a trial of Ad26.COV2.S vaccine versus placebo. The chain's CDR3 is CASGLPGKLFF. The CDR3 nucleotides read TGTGCCAGCGGCCTCCCCGGGAAACTGTTTTTT.